A single sample gave rise to the 19 T cell receptor beta chains below, sequenced in a study of T cell responses to AZD1222 COVID-19 vaccine. Assay used: immunoSEQ multiplex PCR; TCRdb lists only in-frame clones, some missing. The table includes over 150,000 clones, approximately 90% detected once. Here the sequenced sample was peripheral blood, taken on day 0 of AZD1222 vaccination. The receptors shown here come from an adult in good health.

The chain couples TRBV7-9 to TRBJ2-7; the D call may be TRBD1 or TRBD2 (5 bases each). CDR1 SEHNR and CDR2 FQNEAQ come from the germline V gene (reference sequence). This CDR3 spans 14 amino acids. V shed 4 bases and J shed 0 bases, with 10 bases lying between them. CDR3 bases: TGTGCCAGCAGCTCTGAGGGGTACTCCTACGAGCAGTACTTC. Its protein is CASSSEGYSYEQYF.

This chain links TRBV7-3 with TRBJ1-2; TRBD1 aligns across 7 bases. From germline, CDR1 is SGHTA and CDR2 FQGTGA. The CDR3 totals 12 residues. The J segment lost 9 bases and the V segment lost 3 bases, leaving 4 bases of the junction unmatched. CDR3 residues: CASSFYRGSYTF. DNA for the CDR3: TGTGCCAGCAGCTTTTACAGGGGAAGCTACACCTTC.

The chain couples TRBV5-6 to TRBJ1-2; D is ambiguous. The ends were cut back, 0 bases at V and 5 bases at J, with 11 bases in the middle. The CDR3 extends over 14 amino acids. Germline V gene lookup returns CDR1 SGHDT and CDR2 YYEEEE. The CDR3 sequence is CASSLAQVIYGYTF. DNA of the CDR3: TGTGCCAGCAGCTTGGCCCAGGTCATTTATGGCTACACCTTC.

The chain recombines TRBV30 with TRBJ1-4; 9 nucleotides align to TRBD1. Germline V gene lookup returns CDR1 GTSNPN and CDR2 SVGIG (reference sequence). V lost 5 bases and J lost 5; bases outside the gene matches: 6. The CDR3 has 14 amino acids. The CDR3: CAWGSGTGNEKLFF. CDR3 coding DNA: TGTGCCTGGGGTTCCGGGACAGGGAATGAAAAACTGTTTTTT.

The V call is TRBV19, the J call TRBJ1-2; a possible D gene is TRBD1 (6 bases). Trimming removed 11 bases at V and 4 bases at J, with 17 bases between. The CDR3 totals 13 residues. Germline V gene sequence: CDR1 LNHDA, CDR2 SQIVND (reference sequence). CDR3 sequence (DNA): TGTGCCGCCCAAGGGGGACGAACCTATGGCTACACCTTC. This codes for CAAQGGRTYGYTF.

The V call is TRBV6-5, the J call TRBJ1-5; weak D call: TRBD1 (5 bases). Germline values: CDR1 MNHEY, CDR2 SVGAGI. The V end lost 2 bases, the J end lost 1 base, and 9 bases lay between the germline ends. There are 15 residues in the CDR3. DNA of the CDR3: TGTGCCAGCAGTTACGGGGCAGGCAGCAATCAGCCCCAGCATTTT. Its translation: CASSYGAGSNQPQHF.

V is TRBV3-1 (or the pseudogene TRBV3-2) and J is TRBJ1-4, with D tentatively TRBD1 (6 bases). Trimming took off 4 bases at V and 2 bases at J, with 8 bases between the two ends. The CDR3 has 14 amino acids. Germline CDR1 and CDR2: LGHDT and YNNKEL (reference sequence). CDR3 DNA: TGTGCCAGCAGCCTAAGGGGGACTAATGAAAAACTGTTTTTT. Its translation is CASSLRGTNEKLFF.

The chain links TRBV12-5 to TRBJ2-1, with no clear D. V lost 4 bases and J 11 bases, leaving 24 bases between the germline ends. This CDR3 has 16 amino acids. The germline CDR1 and CDR2 sequences are LGHNT and FRNRAP. CDR3 in DNA: TGTGCTAGTGGTTGGTTCGACACAAACCCGCTTTCGAAGCAGTTCTTC. Protein sequence: CASGWFDTNPLSKQFF.

This chain joins TRBV29-1 and TRBJ1-4; D is uncertain. With 7 bases removed from V and 7 bases from J, the gap between germline ends came to 13 bases. Germline CDR1 SQVTM, CDR2 ANQGSEA. CDR3 length: 12 residues. CDR3 bases: TGCAGCGCTGATATGTACGGTGAAAAACTGTTTTTT. This codes for CSADMYGEKLFF.

This sequence joins TRBV5-1 and TRBJ2-7, with TRBD1 matching over 12 bases. CDR1 and CDR2 from the germline V gene are SGHRS and YFSETQ. The V and J ends lost 3 bases and 7 bases, in that order; junction bases with no gene match: 8. The CDR3 consists of 15 residues. The CDR3 here is CASSWDRGRSQEQYF. The CDR3 DNA is TGCGCCAGCAGCTGGGACAGGGGGCGGTCGCAAGAGCAGTACTTC.

CDR3 in DNA: TGTGCCTGGAGTCTGCACCTGGGGGGCTACACCTTC. It codes for CAWSLHLGGYTF. The V call is TRBV30, the J call TRBJ1-2; D gene unclear. The CDR3 extends over 12 amino acids. V was trimmed by 2 bases and J by 8 bases, leaving 12 bases between them. Germline CDR1 is GTSNPN and CDR2 is SVGIG (reference sequence).

The rearrangement joins TRBV19 to TRBJ2-2, with TRBD2 identical over 15 bases. The J segment lost 1 base and the V segment lost 4 bases, leaving 4 bases of the junction unmatched. The germline gives CDR1 LNHDA, CDR2 SQIVND (reference sequence). The CDR3 consists of 18 residues. CDR3 nucleotides: TGTGCCAGTAGTACGGGACTAGCGGGGGGTCTGAACACCGGGGAGCTGTTTTTT. It is translated as CASSTGLAGGLNTGELFF.

The CDR3 spells CASSVSGGSTGWGYTF. The CDR3 nucleotides read TGTGCCAGCAGCGTATCAGGGGGGAGTACAGGATGGGGCTACACCTTC. The rearrangement joins TRBV9 to TRBJ1-2, with 7 bases fitting TRBD1. CDR1 is SGDLS and CDR2 is YYNGEE in the germline V gene. The CDR3 has 16 residues. The junction had 14 bases not matched to a gene; V was cut back by 1 base and J by 8 bases.

This chain joins TRBV24-1 and TRBJ2-1, with TRBD2 matching over 8 bases. CDR3 length: 14 amino acids. Germline V CDR1 and CDR2: KGHDR, SFDVKD. V shed 5 bases and J 8 bases; nucleotides not matched to a gene: 7. CDR3 amino acids: CATSGAGVTDEQFF. The CDR3 coding sequence is TGTGCCACCAGTGGAGCGGGAGTCACCGATGAGCAGTTCTTC.

This sequence joins TRBV11-3 and TRBJ2-3, with D perhaps matching TRBD2 (6 bases). The CDR3 covers 17 residues. V was pared by 0 bases and J by 2 bases, with 15 bases between. Germline CDR1 and CDR2: SGHNT and YENEEA. CDR3 protein: CASSLDYSGGLTDTQYF. In DNA, the CDR3 is TGTGCCAGCAGCTTAGATTATAGCGGAGGCCTCACAGATACGCAGTATTTT.

Only a few counts were recorded for this clone. CDR3 nucleotide sequence: TGTGCCAGCCGCCCCGGCAGGGGAGGTCAAGAGACCCAGTACTTC. The encoded protein is CASRPGRGGQETQYF. V is TRBV6-5 and J is TRBJ2-5; D may be TRBD1 or TRBD2 (6 bases each). Trimming took 8 bases from V and 2 from J, leaving 18 bases between them. Germline assignment: CDR1 MNHEY and CDR2 SVGAGI. The CDR3 spans 15 residues.

V is TRBV30 and J is TRBJ2-6, with a tentative D call TRBD1 (6 bases). The CDR3 covers 17 residues. Germline-derived CDR1 and CDR2 are GTSNPN and SVGIG (reference sequence). Deletions cut 0 bases from V and 2 bases from J, with 14 bases between. The CDR3 region has the DNA TGTGCCTGGAGTGTAGGGGACACTAGACCTGGGGCCAACGTCCTGACTTTC. Its protein product is CAWSVGDTRPGANVLTF.

On this clone: In the same sample, other DNA sequences code for this CDR3. The chain employs TRBV7-3 and TRBJ2-2, with 7 bases matching TRBD1. V shed 5 bases, J shed 6 bases, and the junction held 3 bases outside the gene matches. Germline V CDR1 and CDR2: SGHTA, FQGTGA. This CDR3 comprises 13 residues. This CDR3 reads CASSPQGAGELFF. CDR3 bases: TGTGCCAGCAGCCCGCAGGGGGCCGGGGAGCTGTTTTTT.

This chain uses TRBV5-5 with TRBJ1-4; the match to TRBD1 covers 10 bases. Germline trimming cut 0 bases from V and 4 bases from J; bases unmatched to any gene: 6. The CDR3 has 17 residues. Germline V gene sequence: CDR1 SGHKS, CDR2 YYEKEE (reference sequence). This chain's CDR3 is CASSLGRDRGGNEKLFF. CDR3 bases: TGTGCCAGCAGCTTGGGGCGGGACAGGGGCGGTAATGAAAAACTGTTTTTT.